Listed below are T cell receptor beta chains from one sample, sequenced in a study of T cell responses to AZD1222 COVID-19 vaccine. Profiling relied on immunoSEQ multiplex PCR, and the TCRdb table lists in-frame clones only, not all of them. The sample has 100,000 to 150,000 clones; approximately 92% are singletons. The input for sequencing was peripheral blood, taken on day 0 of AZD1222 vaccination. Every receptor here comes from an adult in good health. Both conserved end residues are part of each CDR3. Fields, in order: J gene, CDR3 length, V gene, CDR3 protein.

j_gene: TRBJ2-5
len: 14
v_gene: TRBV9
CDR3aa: CASSVGGPQETQYF

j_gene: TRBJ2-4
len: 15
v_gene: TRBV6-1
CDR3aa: CASSELGRGMYIQYF

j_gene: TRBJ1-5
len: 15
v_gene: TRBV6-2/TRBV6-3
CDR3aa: CASSYSAGVRQPQHF

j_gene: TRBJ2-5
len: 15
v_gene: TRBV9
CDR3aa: CASSPSLPPGETQYF

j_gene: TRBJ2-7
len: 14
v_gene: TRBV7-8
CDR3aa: CASSPPQEPYEQYF

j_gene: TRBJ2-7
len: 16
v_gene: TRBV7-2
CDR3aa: CASGIYRSGFSYEQYF

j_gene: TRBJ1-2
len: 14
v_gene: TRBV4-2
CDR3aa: CASSSGTANYGYTF

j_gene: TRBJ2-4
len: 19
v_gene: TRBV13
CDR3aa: CASSYNGADRGWIKNIQYF

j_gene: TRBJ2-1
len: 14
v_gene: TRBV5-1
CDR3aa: CASSMTSGLHEQFF

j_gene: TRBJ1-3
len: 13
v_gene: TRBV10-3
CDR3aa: CAVTGGSGNTIYF

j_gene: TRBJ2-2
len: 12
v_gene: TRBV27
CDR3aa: CASRRSGGLPVF

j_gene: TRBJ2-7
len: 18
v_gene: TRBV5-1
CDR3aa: CASSLGAPPGLVIGVEYF

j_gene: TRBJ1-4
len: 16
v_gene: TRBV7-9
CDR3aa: CASSPSVGQSNEKLFF

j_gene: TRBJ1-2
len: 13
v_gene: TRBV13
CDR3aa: CASSLRGHYGYTF

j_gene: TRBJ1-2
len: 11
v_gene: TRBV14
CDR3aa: CATRGRYGYTF

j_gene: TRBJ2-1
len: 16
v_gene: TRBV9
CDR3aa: CASSAAVSGSYNEQFF

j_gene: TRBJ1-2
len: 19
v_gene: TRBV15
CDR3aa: CATSSFRTGRGIRAYGYTF

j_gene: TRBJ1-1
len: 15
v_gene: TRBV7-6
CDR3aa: CASSSDRAGGAEAFF

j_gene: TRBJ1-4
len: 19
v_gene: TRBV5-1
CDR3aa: CASSHGRGPSKGLNEGLFF

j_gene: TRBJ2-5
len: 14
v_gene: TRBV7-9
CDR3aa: CASSPQTPQETQYF

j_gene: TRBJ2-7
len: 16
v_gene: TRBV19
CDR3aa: CASSIDYRVALYEQYF

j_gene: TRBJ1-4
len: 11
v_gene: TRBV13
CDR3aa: CASSLGEKLFF

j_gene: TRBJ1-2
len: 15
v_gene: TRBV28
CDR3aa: CASSFLTGANYGYTF

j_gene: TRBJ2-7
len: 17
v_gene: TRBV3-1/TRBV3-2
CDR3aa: CASSQDPPSAGSYEQYF